This TCR beta chain was observed in a study of shared clonotypes between healthy human individuals. Germline V CDR1 and CDR2: MNHEY, SMNVEV (reference sequence). With 3 bases removed from V and 2 bases from J, the gap between germline ends came to 10 bases. This CDR3 is 14 amino acids long. Positively selected for CCR7, the CD45RO-negative cells used as naive CD8 cells excluded terminally differentiated effector memory CD45RA+ cells. General study points: Larger estimated richness was generally recorded for naive subsets relative to memory subsets.

Notes on this clone: Its target is not known.

Produced via immunoSEQ multiplex PCR; TCRdb's table is partial and in-frame only. The repertoire holds approximately 2,200,000 clones, with 85% to 95% as singletons. The chain is built from TRBV27 and TRBJ1-2; tentatively, D is TRBD1 (5 bases). This clonotype originated in a man in his late teens or twenties in good health. Some clones in this sample may be carry-over from other donors' samples. Sequenced sample: naive CD8+ T cells from PBMCs. CDR3 residues: CASSLARGNYGYTF. Here the CDR3 DNA reads TGTGCCAGCAGTTTGGCGCGGGGGAACTATGGCTACACCTTC.